This TCR beta chain was sequenced for a study of shared clonotypes between healthy human individuals. CD45RO negativity and positive selection for CCR7 defined naive CD8 cells, a population that excluded terminally differentiated effector memory CD45RA+ cells. Here immunoSEQ multiplex PCR was the method, and the copy in TCRdb shows in-frame clones only, minus some. The table records hundreds of thousands of clones, 95% of them present only once. The CDR3 contains 18 residues. J gave up 2 bases and V 3 bases, and 9 bases lay outside the gene matches. The V gene's germline CDR1 is MDHEN and CDR2 SYDVKM.

The sample consisted of naive CD8+ T cells sorted from blood. The source of this sequence is a woman aged 25 to 39 in good health. The chain uses TRBV28 and TRBJ2-1, with 11 positions matching TRBD2. The CDR3 is CASSLQTGTSGTYNEQFF. The CDR3 nucleotides read TGTGCCAGCAGTTTGCAAACCGGGACTAGCGGTACCTACAATGAGCAGTTCTTC. Filled out from reference TRBV28 and TRBJ2-1, the complete variable domain reads DVKVTQSSRYLVKRTGEKVFLECVQDMDHENMFWYRQDPGLGLRLIYFSYDVKMKEKGDIPEGYSVSREKKERFSLILESASTNQTSMYLCASSLQTGTSGTYNEQFFGPGTRLTVL.